A single sample gave rise to the 4 T cell receptor beta chains below, sequenced in a study of shared clonotypes between healthy human individuals. Using immunoSEQ multiplex PCR, the repertoire was profiled, and TCRdb retains in-frame clones only, with some absent. The sample records around 980,000 clones, about 84% being singletons. The sequenced sample was memory CD4+ T cells from PBMCs. Subset denoted: CD45RA-negative fraction. The source of these receptors is a man between 18 and 29 years old in good health. Some clones in this sample may be carry-over from other donors' samples.

On this clone: The junction departs from germline at one end; a sequencing error may be responsible. The V and J genes are TRBV7-2 and TRBJ1-4; no clear D gene. The CDR3 totals 17 residues. Germline lookup yields CDR1 SGHTA and CDR2 FQGNSA. This CDR3 reads CASSLRPWVSTIEKLFF. CDR3 DNA sequence: TGTGCCAGCAGCTTAAGACCTTGGGTCAGCACTATTGAAAAACTGTTTTTT.

The genes are TRBV30 and TRBJ1-2, with D maybe TRBD1 (6 bases). This CDR3 has 13 amino acids. Per germline, CDR1 GTSNPN and CDR2 SVGIG (reference sequence). V was trimmed by 0 bases and J by 3 bases, leaving 8 bases between them. The CDR3 nucleotides read TGTGCCTGGAGTGTAGGGGGGTACTATGGCTACACCTTC. Translated, it gives CAWSVGGYYGYTF.

J is TRBJ2-7 and V is TRBV2; 9 bases are a match to TRBD1. This CDR3 is 14 amino acids long. Germline V gives CDR1 SNHLY, CDR2 FYNNEI. V shed 6 bases, J shed 4 bases, and the junction held 7 bases outside the gene matches. The CDR3 DNA sequence: TGTGCCAGCAGACCGGGACAGGGAAAGTACGAGCAGTACTTC. Encoded protein: CASRPGQGKYEQYF.

The genes are TRBV28 and TRBJ1-2; maybe TRBD1 (5 bases). Germline CDR1 reads MDHEN; CDR2 reads SYDVKM. CDR3 length: 13 amino acids. V gave up 5 bases and J gave up 4 bases, with 11 bases separating them. CDR3 sequence reads: CASSETVSYGYTF. CDR3 DNA: TGTGCCAGCAGTGAGACAGTGAGCTATGGCTACACCTTC.